This record covers a single T cell receptor beta chain. Its antigen is currently unknown. The naive CD8 population came from CD45RO-negative cells selected for CCR7, without terminally differentiated effector memory CD45RA+ cells. This record belongs to a study of shared clonotypes between healthy human individuals. Study results and limitations: Sharing across four donors was highest in naive CD4 (approximately 5%) and lowest in memory CD8 (roughly 0.4%). The sole specimen, blood, was sampled, and tissue repertoires likely differ. Some clonotypes were shared by all four sorted-subset donors, while others were not shared. The non-shared ones had lower generation probabilities than the shared ones.

Libraries were prepared by immunoSEQ multiplex PCR; TCRdb keeps only in-frame clonotypes and omits some of them. The repertoire consists of about 650,000 clones, with 95% to 96% occurring once and the leading ten covering 0.1% to 0.11%. Trimming took 6 bases from V and 4 from J, leaving 20 bases between them. CDR3 length equals 15 residues. Germline CDR1 SGDLS, CDR2 YYNGEE. The receptor was isolated from a woman aged 30 to 39 in good health. The material sequenced was naive CD8+ T cells sorted from blood. J is TRBJ2-7 and V is TRBV9, with D perhaps TRBD1 or TRBD2 (7 bases each). The DNA for the CDR3 is TGTGCCAGCAACCCCAGCGGGACAGAGATTTACGAGCAGTACTTC. Translating it yields CASNPSGTEIYEQYF.